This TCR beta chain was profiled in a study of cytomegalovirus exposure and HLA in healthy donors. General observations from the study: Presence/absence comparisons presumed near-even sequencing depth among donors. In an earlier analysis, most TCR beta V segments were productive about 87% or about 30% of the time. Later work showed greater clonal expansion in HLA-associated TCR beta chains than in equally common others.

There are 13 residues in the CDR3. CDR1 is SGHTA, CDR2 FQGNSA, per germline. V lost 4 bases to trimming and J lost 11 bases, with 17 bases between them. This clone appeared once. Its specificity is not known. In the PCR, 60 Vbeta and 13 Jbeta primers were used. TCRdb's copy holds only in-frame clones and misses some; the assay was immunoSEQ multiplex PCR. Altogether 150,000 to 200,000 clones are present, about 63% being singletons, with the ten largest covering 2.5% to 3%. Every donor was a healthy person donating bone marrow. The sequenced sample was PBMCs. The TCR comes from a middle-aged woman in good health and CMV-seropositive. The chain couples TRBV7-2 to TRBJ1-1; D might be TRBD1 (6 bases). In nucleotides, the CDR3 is TGTGCCAGCAGCTCCCAGGGGCTTCCTGGGGCTTTCTTT. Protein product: CASSSQGLPGAFF.